This TCR beta chain came from a study of cytomegalovirus exposure and HLA in healthy donors. Germline CDR1 MNHNS, CDR2 SASEGT. Germline trimming cut 4 bases from V and 3 bases from J; bases unmatched to any gene: 9. The CDR3 loop spans 16 amino acids. PCR used 60 Vbeta primers and 13 Jbeta primers. Libraries were prepared by immunoSEQ multiplex PCR; TCRdb keeps only in-frame clonotypes and omits some of them. Seen here are around 99,000 clones, approximately 70% observed once, and the top ten hold 5.4%. Material: PBMCs. This rearrangement joins TRBV6-1 to TRBJ2-1; 7 bases fit TRBD2. The source of this sequence is a woman aged 70-85 years in good health and CMV-seropositive. The CDR3 reads CASSAPASGDYNEQFF. The CDR3 nucleotides are TGTGCCAGCAGTGCCCCAGCTAGCGGTGACTACAATGAGCAGTTCTTC.